A single sample gave rise to the 20 T cell receptor beta chains below, sequenced in a study of cytomegalovirus exposure and HLA in healthy donors (dated by TCRdb to the late 2010s). Libraries were built with the immunoSEQ multiplex PCR assay. For the multiplex PCR, a mixture combining 60 forward primers for TCR Vbeta segments and 13 reverse primers for TCR Jbeta segments was used. In its TCRdb copy, this immuneACCESS table keeps in-frame sequences only and misses some clones. Where compared with another copy, unresolved V genes explain less than half of these, and the others have no known cause. Counted in this sample were approximately 220,000 clones; approximately 80% of them appeared once. Of the sample, under 0.85% falls within the top ten clones. The sequenced sample consisted of PBMCs. Every receptor here comes from a boy between 2 and 10 years old in good health and CMV-seronegative.

The chain employs TRBV7-8 and TRBJ2-5, with D possibly being TRBD1 (5 bases). The V and J ends lost 5 bases and 2 bases respectively, with 12 bases between them. In germline, CDR1 is SGHVS, CDR2 FQNEAQ. The CDR3 consists of 14 residues. DNA for the CDR3: TGTGCCAGCAGCGACAGATTAAGACAAGAGACCCAGTACTTC. It codes for CASSDRLRQETQYF.

This clone was seen a handful of times. J is TRBJ2-7 and V is TRBV4-1; possible D gene TRBD2, 6 bases. There are 14 residues in the CDR3. Germline V lookup: CDR1 MGHRA, CDR2 YSYEKL. V lost 5 bases to trimming and J lost 2 bases, with 13 bases between them. CDR3 in DNA: TGCGCCAGCAGCGTCGGGACTGATACCTACGAGCAGTACTTC. The encoded protein is CASSVGTDTYEQYF.

This chain joins TRBV6-5 and TRBJ1-2; TRBD1 agrees at 8 bases. Germline trimming cut 6 bases from V and 8 bases from J; bases unmatched to any gene: 5. The CDR3 is made up of 12 amino acids. Germline CDR1 and CDR2: MNHEY and SVGAGI. CDR3 DNA: TGTGCCAGCAGAGAGAGGACAGGGGGCTACACCTTC. It is translated as CASRERTGGYTF.

This chain joins TRBV29-1 and TRBJ1-2, with 9 bases that match TRBD1. There are 14 residues in the CDR3. Germline CDR1 is SQVTM and CDR2 is ANQGSEA. With V trimmed by 6 bases and J by 1 base, 6 bases remained unmatched. CDR3 in amino acids: CSVGTGSHNYGYTF. Written as DNA, the CDR3 is TGCAGCGTCGGGACAGGGAGCCATAACTATGGCTACACCTTC. Supplemented by reference TRBV29-1 and TRBJ1-2, the full variable domain reads SAVISQKPSRDICQRGTSLTIQCQVDSQVTMMFWYRQQPGQSLTLIATANQGSEATYESGFVIDKFPISRPNLTFSTLTVSNMSPEDSSIYLCSVGTGSHNYGYTFGSGTRLTVV.

The V and J genes are TRBV6-1 and TRBJ1-1, with D possibly being TRBD1 (5 bases). Germline V gene data show CDR1 as MNHNS and CDR2 as SASEGT. The CDR3 sequence is 13 residues long. Trimming cost V 6 bases and J 1 base, with 9 bases left between them. DNA for the CDR3: TGTGCCAGCAGGGCAGGGTGGAACACTGAAGCTTTCTTT. Translated, it gives CASRAGWNTEAFF.

This clone has more than one count but fewer than ten. This chain connects TRBV13 to TRBJ1-4; unclear D gene. CDR3 length: 13 residues. The germline V gene has CDR1 PRHDT and CDR2 FYEKMQ (reference sequence). Trimming stripped 5 bases from V and 9 bases from J, with 13 bases between. CDR3 coding DNA: TGTGCCAGCAGCCTGTCCCCGGGGAAAAAACTGTTTTTT. This encodes CASSLSPGKKLFF. The full variable domain, in which reference TRBV13 and TRBJ1-4 provide the parts outside the CDR3, is AAGVIQSPRHLIKEKRETATLKCYPIPRHDTVYWYQQGPGQDPQFLISFYEKMQSDKGSIPDRFSAQQFSDYHSELNMSSLELGDSALYFCASSLSPGKKLFFGSGTQLSVL.

The rearrangement links TRBV5-6 to TRBJ1-2, with D unclear. The V end lost 0 bases, the J end lost 4 bases, and 13 bases lay between the germline ends. CDR3 size: 15 residues. CDR1 and CDR2 from the germline V gene are SGHDT and YYEEEE. CDR3 nucleotide sequence: TGTGCCAGCAGCTTGGAATCAGGCCAGTTCTATGGCTACACCTTC. Residues: CASSLESGQFYGYTF.

The rearrangement uses TRBV6-5 and TRBJ2-5, with D perhaps TRBD1 (6 bases). The CDR3 extends over 15 amino acids. CDR1 is MNHEY, CDR2 SVGAGI, per germline. The ends were cut back, 1 base at V and 1 base at J, with 10 bases in the middle. CDR3: CASSYYGTTQETQYF. The DNA for the CDR3 is TGTGCCAGCAGTTACTATGGGACAACCCAAGAGACCCAGTACTTC.

The V and J genes are TRBV10-3 and TRBJ2-3; D call uncertain. The CDR3 is 13 amino acids. Germline lookup yields CDR1 ENHRY and CDR2 SYGVKD. Trimming stripped 2 bases from V and 5 bases from J, with 8 bases between. Written as DNA, the CDR3 is TGTGCCATCAGTGAGGCCCCGCGAGATACGCAGTATTTT. It yields the protein CAISEAPRDTQYF.

The V and J genes are TRBV5-1 and TRBJ1-2; TRBD1 matches 10 bases. Germline-derived CDR1 and CDR2 are SGHRS and YFSETQ. The V segment lost 3 bases and the J segment 4 bases; nucleotides outside the gene matches: 3. The CDR3 length is 14 residues. CDR3 sequence: CASSSDRGAYGYTF. The CDR3 region has the DNA TGCGCCAGCAGCTCGGACAGGGGGGCCTATGGCTACACCTTC.

The chain employs TRBV5-4 and TRBJ2-5; TRBD1 aligns across 7 bases. Germline V gene sequence: CDR1 SGHNT, CDR2 YYREEE (reference sequence). With V trimmed by 6 bases and J by 5 bases, 16 bases remained unmatched. CDR3 length: 16 amino acids. The CDR3, as DNA: TGTGCCAGCACCACCCGAATGCAGGGGGTTTGGGAGACCCAGTACTTC. Its translation is CASTTRMQGVWETQYF.

As regards this clone: This sample also contains other DNA sequences that code for the same CDR3. This sequence joins TRBV6-1 and TRBJ2-3; 9 bases map to TRBD2. The CDR3 contains 14 residues. J lost 1 base, V lost 6 bases, and 2 bases had no gene match. Per the germline V gene, CDR1 is MNHNS and CDR2 is SASEGT. The CDR3 reads CASSLAGGTDTQYF. The CDR3, as DNA: TGTGCCAGCAGCTTAGCGGGGGGCACAGATACGCAGTATTTT.

Only a few counts were recorded for this clone. The rearrangement uses TRBV6-1 and TRBJ2-1; 13 bases are shared with TRBD2. The ends lost 6 bases at V and 8 bases at J; junction bases unmatched: 7. The CDR3 has 15 residues. Per germline, CDR1 MNHNS and CDR2 SASEGT. CDR3 in amino acids: CASRGLAGDDYEQFF. The CDR3 nucleotides read TGTGCCAGCAGAGGACTAGCGGGAGATGACTATGAGCAGTTCTTC.

This chain links TRBV4-1 with TRBJ1-3, with D possibly TRBD1 on 5 matching bases. V gave up 3 bases and J gave up 0 bases, with 12 bases separating them. Germline assignment: CDR1 MGHRA and CDR2 YSYEKL. The CDR3 contains 16 residues. In DNA, the CDR3 is TGCGCCAGCAGCCAGGGGGGTCCTCTCTCTGGAAACACCATATATTTT. Translated: CASSQGGPLSGNTIYF.

This clone occurred a few times. The chain carries TRBV19 and TRBJ2-7, with a possible D match to TRBD1 (5 bases). Trimming took off 4 bases at V and 6 bases at J, with 16 bases between the two ends. CDR3 length: 14 residues. Germline V gene lookup returns CDR1 LNHDA and CDR2 SQIVND (reference sequence). This CDR3 reads CASSSHQGRGEQYF. The CDR3 DNA reads as TGTGCCAGTAGTAGCCACCAAGGAAGGGGCGAGCAGTACTTC.

Note on this clone: Other DNA sequences of this sample code for an identical CDR3. The V gene is TRBV5-5, the J gene TRBJ2-7, with 9 bases matching TRBD1. Germline trimming cut 0 bases from V and 4 bases from J; bases unmatched to any gene: 2. There are 14 residues in the CDR3. Germline CDR1 reads SGHKS; CDR2 reads YYEKEE (reference sequence). The CDR3 loop reads CASSLVGTGYEQYF. The CDR3 DNA reads as TGTGCCAGCAGCTTGGTCGGGACAGGGTACGAGCAGTACTTC.

As for this clone: One junction end disagrees with the germline gene, perhaps due to a read error. The J gene is TRBJ2-4, the V gene TRBV7-9, with D possibly matching TRBD1 (6 bases). CDR1 is SEHNR, CDR2 FQNEAQ, per germline (reference sequence). CDR3 length: 14 amino acids. For the CDR3, the DNA is TGTTCCAGCAGTTCTCACAGGGATTCAAACATTCAGTACTTC. Its translation: CSSSSHRDSNIQYF. Complete variable domain (other parts from reference TRBV7-9 and TRBJ2-4): DTGVSQNPRHKITKRGQNVTFRCDPISEHNRLYWYRQTLGQGPEFLTYFQNEAQLEKSRLLSDRFSAERPKGSFSTLEIQRTEQGDSAMYLCSSSSHRDSNIQYFGAGTRLSVL.

This clone came up a few times. One junction end disagrees with the germline gene, perhaps due to a read error. The gene calls are TRBV7-7 and TRBJ2-5, with D unclear. Germline values: CDR1 SSHAT, CDR2 FNYEAQ (reference sequence). The CDR3 extends over 13 amino acids. CDR3 DNA: TGTGCTAGCAGCTTAGGGCTCCAAGAGACCCAGTACTTC. This encodes CASSLGLQETQYF.

This clone has only one observation. The rearrangement links TRBV5-1 to TRBJ1-4; D perhaps matches TRBD1 (6 bases). The CDR3 length is 17 residues. From germline, CDR1 is SGHRS and CDR2 YFSETQ. With 4 bases removed from V and 8 bases from J, the gap between germline ends came to 24 bases. The CDR3 region has the DNA TGCGCCAGCAGCCCGACGCAATCAGGGGCATTAGGGGAAAAACTGTTTTTT. Amino acids: CASSPTQSGALGEKLFF.

As to this clone: One end of the junction is discordant with germline, which a read error may explain. The rearrangement uses TRBV6-5 and TRBJ1-1, with 7 bases aligning to TRBD1. The CDR3 length is 16 residues. CDR1 and CDR2 from the germline V gene are MNHEY and SVGAGI. The CDR3 bases are TGTGCCGGCAGTTACTCTAGGGACAGAGGGAACACTGAAGCTTTCTTT. Amino acid sequence: CAGSYSRDRGNTEAFF.